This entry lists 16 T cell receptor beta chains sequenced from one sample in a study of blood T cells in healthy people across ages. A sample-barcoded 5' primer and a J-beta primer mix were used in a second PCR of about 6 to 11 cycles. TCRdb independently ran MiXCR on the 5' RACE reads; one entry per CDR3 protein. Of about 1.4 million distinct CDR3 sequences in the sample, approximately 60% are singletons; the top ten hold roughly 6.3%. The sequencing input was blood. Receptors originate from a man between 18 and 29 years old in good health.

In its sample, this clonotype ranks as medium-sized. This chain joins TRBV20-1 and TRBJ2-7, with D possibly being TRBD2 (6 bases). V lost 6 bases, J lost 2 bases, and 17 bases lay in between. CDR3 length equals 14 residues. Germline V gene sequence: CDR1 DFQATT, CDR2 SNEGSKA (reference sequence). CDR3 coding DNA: TGCAGTGCCCCCGTCGGGACTGAGCCCTACGAGCAGTACTTC. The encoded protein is CSAPVGTEPYEQYF.

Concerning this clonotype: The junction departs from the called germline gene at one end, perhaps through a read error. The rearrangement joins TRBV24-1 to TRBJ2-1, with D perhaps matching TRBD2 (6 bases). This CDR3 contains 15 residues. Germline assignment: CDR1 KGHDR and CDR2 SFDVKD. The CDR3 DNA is TGTGCTACCAGTGACCTTCGGGGGTCCTACAATGAGCAGTTCTTC. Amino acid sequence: CATSDLRGSYNEQFF.

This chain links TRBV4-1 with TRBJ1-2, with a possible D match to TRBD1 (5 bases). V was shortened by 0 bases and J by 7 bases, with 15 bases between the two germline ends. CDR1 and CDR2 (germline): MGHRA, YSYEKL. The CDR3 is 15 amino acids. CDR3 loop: CASSQDPIGHPGYTF. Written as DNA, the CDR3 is TGCGCCAGCAGCCAAGATCCGATCGGACATCCTGGCTACACCTTC.

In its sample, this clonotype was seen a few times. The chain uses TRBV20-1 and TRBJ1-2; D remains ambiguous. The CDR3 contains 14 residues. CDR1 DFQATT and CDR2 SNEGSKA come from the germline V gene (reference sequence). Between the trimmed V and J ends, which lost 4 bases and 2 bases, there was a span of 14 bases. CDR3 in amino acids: CSATFPTENYGYTF. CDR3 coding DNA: TGCAGTGCTACCTTCCCCACAGAGAACTATGGCTACACCTTC.

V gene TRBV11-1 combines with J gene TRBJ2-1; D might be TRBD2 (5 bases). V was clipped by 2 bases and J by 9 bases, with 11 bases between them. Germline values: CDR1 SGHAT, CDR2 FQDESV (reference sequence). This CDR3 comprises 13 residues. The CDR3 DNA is TGTGCCAGCAGCTTAAGGGAACGGGGTGAGCAGTTCTTC. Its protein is CASSLRERGEQFF. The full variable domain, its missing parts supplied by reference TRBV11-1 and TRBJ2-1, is EAEVAQSPRYKITEKSQAVAFWCDPISGHATLYWYRQILGQGPELLVQFQDESVVDDSQLPKDRFSAERLKGVDSTLKIQPAELGDSAMYLCASSLRERGEQFFGPGTRLTVL.

The CDR3 region has the DNA TGCAGCGTTCTTGAGGACGACTATGGCTACACCTTC. Its protein product is CSVLEDDYGYTF. V gene TRBV29-1 combines with J gene TRBJ1-2; D not certain. Trimming cost V 5 bases and J 3 bases, with 10 bases left between them. CDR3 size: 12 residues. Germline CDR1 and CDR2: SQVTM and ANQGSEA.

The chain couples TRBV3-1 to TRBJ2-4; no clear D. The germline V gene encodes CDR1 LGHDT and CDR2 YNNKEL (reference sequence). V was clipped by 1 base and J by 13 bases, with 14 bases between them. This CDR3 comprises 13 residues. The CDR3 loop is CASSQVIGRKQYF. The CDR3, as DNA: TGTGCCAGCAGCCAAGTTATCGGTAGAAAGCAGTACTTC.

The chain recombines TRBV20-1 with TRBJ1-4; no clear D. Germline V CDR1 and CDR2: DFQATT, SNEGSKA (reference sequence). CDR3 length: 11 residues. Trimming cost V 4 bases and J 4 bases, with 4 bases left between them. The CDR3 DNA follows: TGCAGTGCTACGAATAATGAAAAACTGTTTTTT. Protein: CSATNNEKLFF.

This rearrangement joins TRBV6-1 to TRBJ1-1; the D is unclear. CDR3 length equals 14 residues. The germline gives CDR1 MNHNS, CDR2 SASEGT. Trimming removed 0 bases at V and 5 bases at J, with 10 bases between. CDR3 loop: CASSEALGETEAFF. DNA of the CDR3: TGTGCCAGCAGTGAAGCGCTTGGGGAAACTGAAGCTTTCTTT.

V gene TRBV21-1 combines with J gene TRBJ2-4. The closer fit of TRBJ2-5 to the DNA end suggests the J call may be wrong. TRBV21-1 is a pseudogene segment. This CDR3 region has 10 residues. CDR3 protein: CANGPETQYF. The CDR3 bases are TGTGCCAACGGACCAGAGACCCAGTACTTC.

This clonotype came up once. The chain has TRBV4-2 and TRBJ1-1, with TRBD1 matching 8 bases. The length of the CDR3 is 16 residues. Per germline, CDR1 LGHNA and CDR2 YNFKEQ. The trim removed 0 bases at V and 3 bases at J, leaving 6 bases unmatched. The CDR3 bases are TGTGCCAGCAGCCAAGATATCGGACAGGGCTACACTGAAGCTTTCTTT. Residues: CASSQDIGQGYTEAFF.

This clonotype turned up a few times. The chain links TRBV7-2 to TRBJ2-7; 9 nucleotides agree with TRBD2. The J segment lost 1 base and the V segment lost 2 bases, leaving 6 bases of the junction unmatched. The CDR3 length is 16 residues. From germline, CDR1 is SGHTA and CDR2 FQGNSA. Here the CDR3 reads CASSLLRGRGSYEQYF. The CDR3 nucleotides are TGTGCCAGCAGCTTACTTCGCGGGAGGGGGTCCTACGAGCAGTACTTC.

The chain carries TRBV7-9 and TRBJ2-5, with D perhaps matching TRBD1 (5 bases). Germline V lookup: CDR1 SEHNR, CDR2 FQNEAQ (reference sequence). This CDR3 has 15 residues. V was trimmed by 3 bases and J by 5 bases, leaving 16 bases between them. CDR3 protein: CASSFQGAQRETQYF. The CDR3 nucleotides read TGTGCCAGCAGCTTTCAAGGGGCGCAGAGGGAGACCCAGTACTTC.

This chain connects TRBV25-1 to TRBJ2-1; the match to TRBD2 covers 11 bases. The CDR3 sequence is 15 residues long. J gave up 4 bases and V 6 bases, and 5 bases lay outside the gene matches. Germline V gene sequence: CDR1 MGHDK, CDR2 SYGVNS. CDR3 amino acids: CASRETSGIYNEQFF. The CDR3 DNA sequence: TGTGCCAGCAGGGAGACTAGCGGGATATACAATGAGCAGTTCTTC.

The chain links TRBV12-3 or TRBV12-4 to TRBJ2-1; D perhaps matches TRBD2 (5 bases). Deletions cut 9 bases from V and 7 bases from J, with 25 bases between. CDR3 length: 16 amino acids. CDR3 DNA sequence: TGTGCCAGTCTCCGACATGGCGGGCTGGTTAGGAATGAGCAGTTCTTC. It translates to CASLRHGGLVRNEQFF.

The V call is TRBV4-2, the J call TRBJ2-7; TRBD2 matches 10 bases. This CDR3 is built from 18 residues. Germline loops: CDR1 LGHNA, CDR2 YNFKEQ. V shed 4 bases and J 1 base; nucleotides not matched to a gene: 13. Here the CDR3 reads CASSRPYRTSGSSYEQYF. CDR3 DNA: TGTGCCAGCAGCCGACCATATAGGACTAGCGGCTCTTCCTACGAGCAGTACTTC.